This T cell receptor beta chain was identified during a study of blood T cell repertoires in COVID-19. Study context: Sample material is recorded as cDNA or gDNA derived from T cells, B-cell-depleted T cells, or PBMCs.

TCRdb's copy holds only in-frame clones and misses some; the assay was immunoSEQ multiplex PCR. The repertoire consists of under 300,000 clones, with approximately 86% occurring once and the leading ten covering approximately 1%. Recruits, aged roughly 18 to 90 years, lived in 24 US areas. Among Cohort 3 donors, those recovered had two negative PCRs, clearance, or symptom resolution. The CDR3 runs 12 residues. V lost 3 bases to trimming and J lost 4 bases, with 6 bases between them. The germline V gene has CDR1 SEHNR and CDR2 FQNEAQ (reference sequence). The TCR comes from a woman under 40 who had recovered from COVID-19. The chain joins TRBV7-9 to TRBJ1-2; D gene ambiguous. Material: PBMCs or T cells enriched from blood (not recorded which). CDR3 sequence: CASSFVRYGYTF. Here the CDR3 DNA reads TGTGCCAGCAGCTTTGTGCGCTATGGCTACACCTTC. The full variable domain, completed using reference TRBV7-9 and TRBJ1-2, is DTGVSQNPRHKITKRGQNVTFRCDPISEHNRLYWYRQTLGQGPEFLTYFQNEAQLEKSRLLSDRFSAERPKGSFSTLEIQRTEQGDSAMYLCASSFVRYGYTFGSGTRLTVV.